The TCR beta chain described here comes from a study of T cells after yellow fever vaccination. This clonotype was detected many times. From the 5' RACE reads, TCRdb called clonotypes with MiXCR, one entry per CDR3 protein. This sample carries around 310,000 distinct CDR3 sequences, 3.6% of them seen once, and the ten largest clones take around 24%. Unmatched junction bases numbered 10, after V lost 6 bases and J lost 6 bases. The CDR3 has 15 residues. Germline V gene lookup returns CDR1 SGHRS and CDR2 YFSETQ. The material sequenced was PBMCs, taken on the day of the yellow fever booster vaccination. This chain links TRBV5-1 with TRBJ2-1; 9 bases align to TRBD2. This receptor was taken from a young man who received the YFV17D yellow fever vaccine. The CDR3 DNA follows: TGCGCCAGCACCAGGGGCGGGGGGGCCACCAATGAGCAGTTCTTC. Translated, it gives CASTRGGGATNEQFF.